The 5 T cell receptor beta chains below were found in one sample sequenced in a study of T-cell memory formation after mild COVID-19 (dated by TCRdb to the early 2020s). Libraries were built with 5' RACE. TCRdb records Illumina NovaSeq 6000 as the sequencer. The raw public data were reprocessed by TCRdb itself: fastp quality trimming at Q25, MiXCR clonotype calling, in-frame beta chains only. Every entry covers one CDR3 protein and lists the most common genes and DNA from its rows. Across this sample there are hundreds of thousands of distinct CDR3 sequences, with roughly an eighth seen only once. Of the sample, around a fifth falls within the top ten clones. The material sequenced was PBMCs or a T cell subset sorted from them (not recorded which). The source is a man aged 18-30 years who had mild COVID-19 (a few samples of this study predate the infection). The sample titles of this study are shuffled in the database, so cell type and time point are left out; the donor was told from shared clones.

The chain has TRBV12-3 or TRBV12-4 and TRBJ2-3; maybe TRBD1 (5 bases). V was pared by 2 bases and J by 0 bases, with 9 bases between. This CDR3 comprises 15 residues. DNA for the CDR3: TGTGCCAGCAGTTTAAGGGGAATTAGCACAGATACGCAGTATTTT. Its translation is CASSLRGISTDTQYF.

This clonotype has a count of ten or more. The chain recombines TRBV12-3 or TRBV12-4 with TRBJ1-2; 7 bases map to TRBD1. Germline trimming cut 5 bases from V and 4 bases from J; bases unmatched to any gene: 1. The CDR3 totals 12 residues. The CDR3 nucleotides read TGTGCCAGCAGTAACAGGGGCTATGGCTACACCTTC. Protein sequence: CASSNRGYGYTF.

This clonotype appeared a few times. The rearrangement uses TRBV6-2 or TRBV6-3 and TRBJ2-5; the D gene could be TRBD1 or TRBD2 (6 bases each). Trimming removed 8 bases from V and 7 bases from J, with 14 bases in between. The CDR3 length is 12 residues. CDR1 and CDR2 (germline): MNHEY, SVGEGT. CDR3 amino acids: CASGGTSATQYF. The CDR3 DNA reads as TGTGCCAGCGGCGGGACATCCGCGACCCAGTACTTC.

This clonotype appeared a few times. The CDR3 DNA follows: TGCGCCAGCAGCGAGCGGCTAGCCGGCGGGGAGCTGTTTTTT. Protein product: CASSERLAGGELFF. The chain joins TRBV10-1 to TRBJ2-2; TRBD2 is a possible D gene (5 bases). The ends were cut back, 6 bases at V and 7 bases at J, with 15 bases in the middle. Germline CDR1 is WNHNN and CDR2 is SYGVQD (reference sequence). The CDR3 spans 14 residues.

This clonotype has only a few counts. The chain links TRBV5-1 to TRBJ1-3; no definite D call. V was trimmed by 2 bases and J by 0 bases, leaving 9 bases between them. Germline V gene data show CDR1 as SGHRS and CDR2 as YFSETQ. CDR3 length equals 15 residues. The CDR3 spells CASSFDAHSGNTIYF. Here the CDR3 DNA reads TGCGCCAGCAGCTTCGACGCCCACTCTGGAAACACCATATATTTT.